The 8 T cell receptor beta chains below all came from one sample that was sequenced in a study of pediatric ulcerative colitis (dated by TCRdb to the late 2010s). Library creation used the immunoSEQ multiplex PCR assay. As stored in TCRdb, this immuneACCESS dataset retains in-frame rearrangements with V and J assigned. A fraction of the clones does not appear; measured against another copy, unresolved V genes explain less than half of the discrepancy, and the remainder lacks a known reason. In all, the sample holds about 60,000 clones, and approximately 87% of those were seen once. The top ten clonotypes cover nearly 1.5% of the sample. The sample was blood. The source of these receptors is a boy aged 5-17 years who was a control in a study of pediatric ulcerative colitis.

The V and J genes are TRBV25-1 and TRBJ2-1; 8 nucleotides match TRBD2. Germline loops: CDR1 MGHDK, CDR2 SYGVNS. This CDR3 contains 17 residues. The V segment lost 0 bases and the J segment 6 bases; nucleotides outside the gene matches: 10. The CDR3 loop is CASSEYPGGAPGNEQFF. The DNA for the CDR3 is TGTGCCAGCAGTGAATATCCGGGAGGGGCTCCTGGCAATGAGCAGTTCTTC.

The chain joins TRBV19 to TRBJ2-5, with 15 bases matching TRBD2. Germline lookup yields CDR1 LNHDA and CDR2 SQIVND (reference sequence). V lost 4 bases, J lost 1 base, and 10 bases stayed unmatched. The length of the CDR3 is 19 residues. The CDR3 reads CASSKRGLAGGPIQETQYF. The CDR3 coding sequence is TGTGCCAGTAGTAAACGAGGACTAGCGGGAGGGCCGATCCAAGAGACCCAGTACTTC.

The J gene is TRBJ1-1, the V gene TRBV11-2; unclear D gene. Trimming pared 7 bases from V and 1 base from J, leaving 4 bases between. The CDR3 extends over 11 amino acids. The germline gives CDR1 SGHAT, CDR2 FQNNGV. In DNA, the CDR3 is TGTGCCAGCATACGGAACACTGAAGCTTTCTTT. This encodes CASIRNTEAFF.

The J gene is TRBJ2-5, the V gene TRBV27; D possibly matches TRBD1 or TRBD2 (6 bases each). CDR3 length: 18 amino acids. Per germline, CDR1 MNHEY and CDR2 SMNVEV (reference sequence). Trimming shortened V by 5 bases and J by 1 base, and 23 bases separated the two germline ends. CDR3 in amino acids: CASSPMFVGGGLQETQYF. The CDR3 nucleotides are TGTGCCAGCAGTCCTATGTTCGTGGGTGGGGGGCTCCAAGAGACCCAGTACTTC.

This clone is a singleton in its sample. This chain links TRBV7-8 with TRBJ2-7; no definite D call. V lost 1 base, J lost 2 bases, and 12 bases lay in between. The CDR3 runs 15 residues. The V gene's germline CDR1 is SGHVS and CDR2 FQNEAQ. Here the CDR3 reads CASSLVRVGTYEQYF. CDR3 DNA: TGTGCCAGCAGCTTAGTTCGGGTCGGTACCTACGAGCAGTACTTC.

The V call is TRBV30, the J call TRBJ1-1; no clear D gene. The V end lost 8 bases, the J end lost 1 base, and 11 bases lay between the germline ends. Germline CDR1 and CDR2: GTSNPN and SVGIG (reference sequence). This CDR3 is 12 amino acids long. CDR3 region: CAGGRPNTEAFF. DNA of the CDR3: TGTGCCGGAGGCAGGCCGAACACTGAAGCTTTCTTT.

The rearrangement joins TRBV5-1 to TRBJ2-7; D uncertain. CDR3 length: 14 amino acids. Trimming cost V 0 bases and J 2 bases, with 9 bases left between them. Germline V gene data show CDR1 as SGHRS and CDR2 as YFSETQ. The CDR3 protein is CASSLVWRAYEQYF. CDR3 nucleotides: TGCGCCAGCAGCTTGGTTTGGAGAGCCTACGAGCAGTACTTC.

J is TRBJ2-1 and V is TRBV1; the table assigns TRBD2, which was not confirmed against the DNA. TRBV1 constitutes a pseudogene. The CDR3 is made up of 16 amino acids. CDR3 loop: CTSSQEGRGGHNEQFF. The CDR3 nucleotides are TGCACCAGCAGCCAAGAAGGCCGGGGGGGCCACAATGAGCAGTTCTTC.